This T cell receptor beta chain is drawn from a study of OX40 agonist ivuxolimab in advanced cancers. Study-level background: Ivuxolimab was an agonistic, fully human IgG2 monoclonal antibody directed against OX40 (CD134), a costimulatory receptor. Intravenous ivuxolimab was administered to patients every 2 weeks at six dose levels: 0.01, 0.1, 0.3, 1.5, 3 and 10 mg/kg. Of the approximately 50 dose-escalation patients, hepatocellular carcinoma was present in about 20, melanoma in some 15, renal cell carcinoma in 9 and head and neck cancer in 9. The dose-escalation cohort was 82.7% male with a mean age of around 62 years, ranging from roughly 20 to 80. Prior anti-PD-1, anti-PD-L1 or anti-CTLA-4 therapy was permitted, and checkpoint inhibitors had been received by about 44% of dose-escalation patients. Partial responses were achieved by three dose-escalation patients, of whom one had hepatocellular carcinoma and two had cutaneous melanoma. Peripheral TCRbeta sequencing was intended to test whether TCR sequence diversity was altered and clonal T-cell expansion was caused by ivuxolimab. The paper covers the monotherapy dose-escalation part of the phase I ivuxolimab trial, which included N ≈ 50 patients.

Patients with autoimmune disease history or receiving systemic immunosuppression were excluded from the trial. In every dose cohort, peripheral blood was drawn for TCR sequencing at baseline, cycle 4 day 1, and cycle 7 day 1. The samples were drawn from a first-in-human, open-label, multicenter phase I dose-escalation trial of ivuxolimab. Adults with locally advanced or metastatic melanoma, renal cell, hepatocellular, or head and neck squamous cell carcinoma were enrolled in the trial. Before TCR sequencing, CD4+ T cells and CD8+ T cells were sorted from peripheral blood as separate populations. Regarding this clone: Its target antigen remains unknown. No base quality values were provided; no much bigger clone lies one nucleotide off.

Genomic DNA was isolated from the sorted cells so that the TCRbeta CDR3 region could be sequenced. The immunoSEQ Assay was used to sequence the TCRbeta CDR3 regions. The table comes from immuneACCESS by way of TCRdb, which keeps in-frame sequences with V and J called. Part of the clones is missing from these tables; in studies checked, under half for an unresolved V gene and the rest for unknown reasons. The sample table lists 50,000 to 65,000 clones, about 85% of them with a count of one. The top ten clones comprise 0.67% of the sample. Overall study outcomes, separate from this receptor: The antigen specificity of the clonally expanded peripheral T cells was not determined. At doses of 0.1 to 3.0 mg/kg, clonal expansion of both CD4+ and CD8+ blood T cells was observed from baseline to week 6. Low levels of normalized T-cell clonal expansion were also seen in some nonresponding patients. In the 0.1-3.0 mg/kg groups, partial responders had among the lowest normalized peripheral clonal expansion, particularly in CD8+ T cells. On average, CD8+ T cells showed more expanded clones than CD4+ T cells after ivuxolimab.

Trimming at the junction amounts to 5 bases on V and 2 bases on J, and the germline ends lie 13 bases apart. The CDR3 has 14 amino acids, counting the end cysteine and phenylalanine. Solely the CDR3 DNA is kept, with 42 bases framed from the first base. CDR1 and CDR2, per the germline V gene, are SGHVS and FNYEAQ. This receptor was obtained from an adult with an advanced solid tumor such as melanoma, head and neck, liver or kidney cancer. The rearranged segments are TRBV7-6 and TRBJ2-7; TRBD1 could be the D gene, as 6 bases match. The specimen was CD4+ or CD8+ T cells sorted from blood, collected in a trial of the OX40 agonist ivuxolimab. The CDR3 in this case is CASSHTDRTYEQYF. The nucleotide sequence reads TGTGCCAGCAGCCATACGGACAGAACCTACGAGCAGTACTTC.